The rows below give T cell receptor beta chains drawn from one sample of a study of CD8 T cells in ankylosing spondylitis. One entry per CDR3 protein, called by TCRdb with MiXCR from the 5' RACE reads. In the table there are fewer than 550,000 distinct CDR3 sequences, approximately 5% of which are singletons. Sequenced sample: blood, either unsorted or a sorted T cell fraction (not recorded which). Every receptor here comes from a male donor with ankylosing spondylitis. Both conserved end residues are part of each CDR3. The D gene is left open where the match is weak. Where a row states a size, it is once, few, many or the class of an expanded clone; other rows omit it.

few . TRBJ2-7 TRBV4-1 TGCGCCAGCAGCCAAAACGGACGGGGGGCGCGGGAGCAGTACTTC CASSQNGRGAREQYF
many TRBD2 TRBJ2-1 TRBV5-6 TGTGCCAGCTGCACCGGGGATTTAGCGGGAGAGACAGCCTACAATGAGCAGTTCTTC CASCTGDLAGETAYNEQFF
many . TRBJ2-7 TRBV28 TGTGCCAGCAGGACTGCAGAGGAGCAGTACTTC CASRTAEEQYF
many TRBD1 TRBJ2-7 TRBV11-1 TGTGCCAGCAGCTCCGGGACAGCTGGCGAGCAGTACTTC CASSSGTAGEQYF
many . TRBJ1-5 TRBV7-2 TGTGCCAGCAGCACTGGACCGCCACATCAGCCCCAGCATTTT CASSTGPPHQPQHF
many . TRBJ2-2 TRBV12-3/TRBV12-4 TGTGCCAGCAGGCCTACAGGGTACACCGGGGAGCTGTTTTTT CASRPTGYTGELFF
many . TRBJ2-5 TRBV29-1 TGCAGCGTTGAACCCAGCGCTCAAGAGACCCAGTACTTC CSVEPSAQETQYF
many . TRBJ2-2 TRBV27 TGTGCCAGCAGAATCGGGACTTCGAACACCGGGGAGCTGTTTTTT CASRIGTSNTGELFF
few TRBD2 TRBJ2-5 TRBV28 TGTGCCAGCAGTCCAAGCGGGACTAGCGGGGGGAAGACCCAGTACTTC CASSPSGTSGGKTQYF
many . TRBJ2-1 TRBV12-3/TRBV12-4 TGTGCCAGCAGTTGGGCCGGGACGCCTCGGAGTGAGCAGTTCTTC CASSWAGTPRSEQFF
many . TRBJ1-1 TRBV29-1 TGCAGCGTTGAGGAGGTCAGGGGAAGTACTGAAGCTTTCTTT CSVEEVRGSTEAFF
many TRBD2 TRBJ2-3 TRBV5-1 TGCGCCAGCAGCTTCGGACTAGCGGGAGCCTTAGATACGCAGTATTTT CASSFGLAGALDTQYF
many . TRBJ2-1 TRBV19 TGTGCCAGTAGTTCCCCTATTCGGGGGAGGTACAATGAGCAGTTCTTC CASSSPIRGRYNEQFF
. . TRBJ2-2 TRBV12-3/TRBV12-4 TGTGCCAGCAGTTTAGATCAACAGACGAACACCGGGGAGCTGTTTTTT CASSLDQQTNTGELFF
many . TRBJ1-1 TRBV28 TGTGCCAGCACTCCGCGGGCGGAAAACACTGAAGCTTTCTTT CASTPRAENTEAFF
. . TRBJ2-7 TRBV7-2 TGTGCCAGCAGCACCAGAGCGACAGTGTACGGCGAGCAGTACTTC CASSTRATVYGEQYF
many . TRBJ1-5 TRBV7-2 TGTGCCAGCAGCTTAACAGGGCGTAATCAGCCCCAGCATTTT CASSLTGRNQPQHF
many TRBD1 TRBJ2-7 TRBV5-1 TGCGCCAGCAGGACCGGACAGGGTTTGGATCCCTACGAGCAGTACTTC CASRTGQGLDPYEQYF
few TRBD1 TRBJ2-1 TRBV5-1 TGCGCCAGCAGCTTGGAGGGACAGTTTAACAATGAGCAGTTCTTC CASSLEGQFNNEQFF
many . TRBJ2-7 TRBV11-1 TGTGCCAGCAGCTTAGTACAGGCTGCCTACGAGCAGTACTTC CASSLVQAAYEQYF
many . TRBJ1-1 TRBV7-2 TGTGCCAGCAGCCAAGGAGTCGGGAACACTGAAGCTTTCTTT CASSQGVGNTEAFF
many . TRBJ2-4 TRBV20-1 TGCAGTGAAGAGGGGATAGCCAAAAACATTCAGTACTTC CSEEGIAKNIQYF
many TRBD1 TRBJ2-7 TRBV5-1 TGCGCCAGCAGCTCGACAGGGGTCTACGAGCAGTACTTC CASSSTGVYEQYF
many . TRBJ2-5 TRBV7-2 TGTGCCAGCAGCTTAGTAGGGGTAATGGAGACCCAGTACTTC CASSLVGVMETQYF
many TRBD1 TRBJ2-1 TRBV12-3/TRBV12-4 TGTGCCAGCAGGGACAGGGGCTCCTACAATGAGCAGTTCTTC CASRDRGSYNEQFF
many . TRBJ2-5 TRBV5-1 TGCGCCAGCAGCTTGGGCAGTGAGGAGACCCAGTACTTC CASSLGSEETQYF
few TRBD1 TRBJ1-1 TRBV28 TGTGCCAGCAATCCGGGGACAGGGGGCACTGAAGCTTTCTTT CASNPGTGGTEAFF
many . TRBJ2-3 TRBV4-3 TGCGCCAGCAGCCAAGATCCCAGGGGCTATGGCACAGATACGCAGTATTTT CASSQDPRGYGTDTQYF
many . TRBJ2-1 TRBV5-1 TGCGCCAGCAGCTGGGGGAGCGGGACACTTTACAATGAGCAGTTCTTC CASSWGSGTLYNEQFF
many . TRBJ2-1 TRBV4-2 TGTGCCAGCAGCCAAGCTTACGGGATTTCTAGAAATGAGCAGTTCTTC CASSQAYGISRNEQFF
. . TRBJ1-2 TRBV5-1 TGCGCCAGCAGCTTGGATCTACGGCATGGCTACACCTTC CASSLDLRHGYTF
once . TRBJ2-5 TRBV5-3 TGTGCCAGGAGCCCCGGGATCCACGAGACCCAGTACTTC CARSPGIHETQYF
many . TRBJ2-3 TRBV11-2 TGTGCCAGCAGCTCGAGGTGGGCAGGGGAGACAGATACGCAGTATTTT CASSSRWAGETDTQYF
many . TRBJ1-4 TRBV20-1 TGCAGTGGGAAGGCTCGGGTTGATGAAAAACTGTTTTTT CSGKARVDEKLFF
once . TRBJ1-5 TRBV6-2/TRBV6-3 TGTGCCAGCAAGGGGCCGCTCGGGGCCAATCAGCCCCAGCATTTT CASKGPLGANQPQHF